The rows below give T cell receptor beta chains drawn from one sample of a study of shared clonotypes between healthy human individuals. Using immunoSEQ multiplex PCR, the repertoire was profiled, and TCRdb retains in-frame clones only, with some absent. The table shows around 550,000 clones, with 90% to 96% occurring only once. Material for sequencing was naive CD4+ T cells sorted from blood. The receptors were gathered from a woman under 40 in good health. Both conserved end residues are part of each CDR3. The D gene is left open where the match is weak. Size tells how often a clone was seen (once, few, many) or the class of an expanded clone, and some rows leave it out.

d_gene	v_gene	abundance	j_gene	CDR3nt	CDR3aa
TRBD1	TRBV2	-	TRBJ2-7	TGTGCCAGCACCCCGGACAGGAGCTCCTACGAGCAGTACTTC	CASTPDRSSYEQYF
TRBD2	TRBV29-1	-	TRBJ2-7	TGCAGCGTTCGGAACGGGAGGGCCTACGAGCAGTACTTC	CSVRNGRAYEQYF
-	TRBV4-2	-	TRBJ2-7	TGTGCCAGCAGTGAGACGAGGGACTACGAGCAGTACTTC	CASSETRDYEQYF
-	TRBV6-1	-	TRBJ2-7	TGTGCCAGTTCGCCTCGGATCGAGTACGAGCAGTACTTC	CASSPRIEYEQYF
-	TRBV11-2	-	TRBJ1-1	TGTGCCAGCAGCTTAGATTACAGGAGCAACACTGAAGCTTTCTTT	CASSLDYRSNTEAFF
TRBD1	TRBV23-1	-	TRBJ2-7	TGCGCCAGCAGTTGTTCCGGGACAGGGACCTACGAGCAGTACTTC	CASSCSGTGTYEQYF
TRBD1	TRBV6-5	-	TRBJ1-5	TGTGCCAGCAGTTACTCGAACAGGGGGCATCAGCCCCAGCATTTT	CASSYSNRGHQPQHF
-	TRBV18	few	TRBJ2-2	TGTGCCAGCTCACCGGAGGAAACCGGGGAGCTGTTTTTT	CASSPEETGELFF
-	TRBV5-8	-	TRBJ2-1	TGTGCCAGCAGCTTGGGGGGGAGCTCCTACAATGAGCAGTTCTTC	CASSLGGSSYNEQFF
-	TRBV11-1	-	TRBJ1-2	TGTGCCAGCAGCTTAGAATCCAGGAGGCCGCGAGGCTACACCTTC	CASSLESRRPRGYTF
-	TRBV18	-	TRBJ2-5	TGTGCCAGCTCACTCTCACTTCAAGAGACCCAGTACTTC	CASSLSLQETQYF
-	TRBV5-6	-	TRBJ2-2	TGTGCCAGCAGCTTAGGCTACACCGGGGAGCTGTTTTTT	CASSLGYTGELFF
TRBD1	TRBV18	-	TRBJ1-3	TGTGCCAGCTCACCAATGGGACAGGGATTTTCTGGAAACACCATATATTTT	CASSPMGQGFSGNTIYF
TRBD2	TRBV5-1	-	TRBJ2-2	TGCGCCAGCAGCTTGGAGGCTAGCGGGAGGCGGACCGGGGAGCTGTTTTTT	CASSLEASGRRTGELFF
-	TRBV2	-	TRBJ1-2	TGTGCCAGCAACAGGGAGTATGGCTACACCTTC	CASNREYGYTF
-	TRBV6-6	-	TRBJ2-6	TGTGCCAGCAGTTACGCAGCTTCTGGGGCCAACGTCCTGACTTTC	CASSYAASGANVLTF
-	TRBV28	-	TRBJ2-7	TGTGCCAGCAGTTTAAAGTCTCCTCGCGACCTCTACGAGCAGTACTTC	CASSLKSPRDLYEQYF
-	TRBV5-5	-	TRBJ1-3	TGTGCCAGCAGCTTGCTTCCAGGGGATTCTGGAAACACCATATATTTT	CASSLLPGDSGNTIYF
-	TRBV16	-	TRBJ1-5	TGTGCCAGCAGCCAATCGTCTCGGGGCAGGGCTGGACAGCCCCAGCATTTT	CASSQSSRGRAGQPQHF
-	TRBV5-1	-	TRBJ2-5	TGCGCCAGCGCGCGGCGACAAGAGACCCAGTACTTC	CASARRQETQYF
-	TRBV18	-	TRBJ2-7	TGTGCCAGCTCCTTTACAGGCAGGCTGACCTACGAGCAGTACTTC	CASSFTGRLTYEQYF
-	TRBV28	-	TRBJ1-3	TGTGCCAGCCTCCAGGGAAACACCATATATTTT	CASLQGNTIYF
TRBD1	TRBV2	-	TRBJ2-7	TGTGCCAGCAGTAAACAGGGGGGTTCCTACGAGCAGTACTTC	CASSKQGGSYEQYF
TRBD2	TRBV11-2	-	TRBJ2-7	TGTGCCAGCAGTCAAACTAGCGGCTCCTACGAGCAGTACTTC	CASSQTSGSYEQYF
TRBD2	TRBV14	-	TRBJ2-5	TGTGCCAGCAGCCTCAGAACTAGCGGGACTCTTGAGACCCAGTACTTC	CASSLRTSGTLETQYF
-	TRBV19	-	TRBJ2-4	TGTGCCAGTAGTCACTCGTTACTAGCAATAAACATTCAGTACTTC	CASSHSLLAINIQYF
TRBD1	TRBV10-1	-	TRBJ2-1	TGCGCCAGCAGCGGCCACAACAGGGGACATGAGCAGTTCTTC	CASSGHNRGHEQFF
-	TRBV2	-	TRBJ2-7	TGTGCCAGCAGAGGACTGGGGGTCTACGAGCAGTACTTC	CASRGLGVYEQYF
-	TRBV19	-	TRBJ1-5	TGTGCCACGAGGACGGGTTACTATCAGCCCCAGCATTTT	CATRTGYYQPQHF
-	TRBV7-3	-	TRBJ2-3	TGTGCCAGCAGCTTTTCCTTAAATGGGGATACGCAGTATTTT	CASSFSLNGDTQYF
-	TRBV27	-	TRBJ1-1	TGTGCCAGCAGTCCACGCCCTACAGGGTCACACACTGAAGCTTTCTTT	CASSPRPTGSHTEAFF
-	TRBV28	-	TRBJ1-6	TGTGCCAGCAGTTTAAACAGGGTTGATTCACCCCTCCACTTT	CASSLNRVDSPLHF
-	TRBV19	few	TRBJ1-1	TGTGCCAGTAGTCCGACAGGGAACACTGAAGCTTTCTTT	CASSPTGNTEAFF
-	TRBV5-8	once	TRBJ1-4	TGTGCCAAAAGGGGGATTTATGAAAAACTGTTTTTT	CAKRGIYEKLFF
-	TRBV28	once	TRBJ2-1	TGTGCCAGCAGTCCACAGGGAGGCGCGGGAGACCCGCGCTCCTACAATGAGCAGTTCTTC	CASSPQGGAGDPRSYNEQFF
TRBD1	TRBV28	-	TRBJ1-1	TGTGCCAGCAGTTTATATGGACGACAGGAGGGGGCCCTGAACACTGAAGCTTTCTTT	CASSLYGRQEGALNTEAFF
-	TRBV6-1	-	TRBJ1-1	TGTGCCAGCAGTGACCGCCTTCGAAGTCCGAACACTGAAGCTTTCTTT	CASSDRLRSPNTEAFF
TRBD1	TRBV7-9	-	TRBJ1-1	TGTGCCAGCAGCTTAAAGACAGGGGATAACACTGAAGCTTTCTTT	CASSLKTGDNTEAFF
TRBD2	TRBV5-1	-	TRBJ2-1	TGCGCCAGCAGCTTGGAAGGACTAGCGCCGAATGAGCAGTTCTTC	CASSLEGLAPNEQFF
TRBD1	TRBV18	-	TRBJ1-5	TGTGCCAGCTCACCCCTTTTTACAGGGGGTAATCAGCCCCAGCATTTT	CASSPLFTGGNQPQHF
TRBD2	TRBV6-5	once	TRBJ2-5	TGTGCCAGCAGTTACGGGGGAGGGAAAGAGACCCAGTACTTC	CASSYGGGKETQYF
-	TRBV5-1	-	TRBJ1-4	TGCGCCAGCAGCAGTCGAGAGAATGAAAAACTGTTTTTT	CASSSRENEKLFF
TRBD2	TRBV5-1	-	TRBJ2-3	TGCGCCAGCAGCTCCCTAGTTAGCGGGAGTTCAGATACGCAGTATTTT	CASSSLVSGSSDTQYF
TRBD1	TRBV29-1	-	TRBJ2-7	TGCAGCGTTGTCAGGACAGGGTACGGCGAGCAGTACTTC	CSVVRTGYGEQYF
TRBD1	TRBV9	-	TRBJ2-7	TGTGCCAGCAGCGGCTTCCCCGGGACAGGCCCCTACGAGCAGTACTTC	CASSGFPGTGPYEQYF